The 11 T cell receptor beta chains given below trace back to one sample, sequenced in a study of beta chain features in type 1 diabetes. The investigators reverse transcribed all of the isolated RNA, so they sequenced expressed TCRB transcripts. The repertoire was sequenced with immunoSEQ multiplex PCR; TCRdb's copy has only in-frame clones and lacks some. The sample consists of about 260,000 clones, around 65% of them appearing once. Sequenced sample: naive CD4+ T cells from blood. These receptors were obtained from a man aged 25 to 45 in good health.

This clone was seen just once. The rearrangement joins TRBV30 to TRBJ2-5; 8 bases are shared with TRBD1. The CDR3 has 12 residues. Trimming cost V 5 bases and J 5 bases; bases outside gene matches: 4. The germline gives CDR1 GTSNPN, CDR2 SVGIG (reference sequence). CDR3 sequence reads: CAWGQGRETQYF. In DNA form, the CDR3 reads TGTGCCTGGGGACAGGGCAGGGAGACCCAGTACTTC.

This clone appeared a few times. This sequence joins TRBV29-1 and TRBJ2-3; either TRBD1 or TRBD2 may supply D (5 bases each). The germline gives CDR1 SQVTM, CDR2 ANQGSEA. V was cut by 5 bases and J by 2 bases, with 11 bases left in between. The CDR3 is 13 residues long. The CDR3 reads CSVKGTTTDTQYF. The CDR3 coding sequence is TGCAGCGTTAAAGGGACCACCACAGATACGCAGTATTTT.

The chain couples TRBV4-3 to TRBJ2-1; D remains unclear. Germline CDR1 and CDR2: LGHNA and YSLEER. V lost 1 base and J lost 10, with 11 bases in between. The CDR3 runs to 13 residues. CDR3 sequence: CASSQVLSSEQFF. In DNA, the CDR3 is TGCGCCAGCAGCCAAGTGCTGTCCTCGGAGCAGTTCTTC.

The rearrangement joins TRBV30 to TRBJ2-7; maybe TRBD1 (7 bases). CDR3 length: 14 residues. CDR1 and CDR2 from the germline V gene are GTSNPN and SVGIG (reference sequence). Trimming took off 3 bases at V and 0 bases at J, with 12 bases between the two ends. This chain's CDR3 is CAWSRGASSYEQYF. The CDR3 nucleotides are TGTGCCTGGAGCAGGGGGGCGAGCTCCTACGAGCAGTACTTC.

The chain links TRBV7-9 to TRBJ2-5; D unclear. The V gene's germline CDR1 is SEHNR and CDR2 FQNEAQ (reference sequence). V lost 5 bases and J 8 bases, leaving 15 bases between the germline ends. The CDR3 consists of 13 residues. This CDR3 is CASSPDALGTQYF. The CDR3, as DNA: TGTGCCAGCAGCCCGGACGCCTTAGGTACCCAGTACTTC.

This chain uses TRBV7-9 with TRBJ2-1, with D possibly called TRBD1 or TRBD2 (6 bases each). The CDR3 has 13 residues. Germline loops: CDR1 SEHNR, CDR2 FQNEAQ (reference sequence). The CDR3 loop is CAEGQISYNEQFF. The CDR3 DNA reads TGTGCGGAGGGACAAATCTCCTACAATGAGCAGTTCTTC.

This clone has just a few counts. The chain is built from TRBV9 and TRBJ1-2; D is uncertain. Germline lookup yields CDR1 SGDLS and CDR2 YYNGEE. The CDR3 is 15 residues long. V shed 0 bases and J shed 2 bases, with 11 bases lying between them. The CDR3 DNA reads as TGTGCCAGCAGCGTAGATCCTGACGGAAACTATGGCTACACCTTC. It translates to CASSVDPDGNYGYTF.

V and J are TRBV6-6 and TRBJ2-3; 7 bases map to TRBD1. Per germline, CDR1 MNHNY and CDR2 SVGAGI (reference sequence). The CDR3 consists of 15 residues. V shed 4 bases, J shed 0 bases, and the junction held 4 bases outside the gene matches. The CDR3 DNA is TGTGCCAGCAGTTCCCGACAGGGTAGCACAGATACGCAGTATTTT. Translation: CASSSRQGSTDTQYF.

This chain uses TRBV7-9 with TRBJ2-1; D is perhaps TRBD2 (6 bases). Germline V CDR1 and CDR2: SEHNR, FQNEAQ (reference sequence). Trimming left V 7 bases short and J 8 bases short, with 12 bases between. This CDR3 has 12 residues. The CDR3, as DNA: TGTGCCAGCACCCGGAGGGCTGATGAGCAGTTCTTC. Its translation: CASTRRADEQFF. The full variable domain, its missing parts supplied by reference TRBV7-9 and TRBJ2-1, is DTGVSQNPRHKITKRGQNVTFRCDPISEHNRLYWYRQTLGQGPEFLTYFQNEAQLEKSRLLSDRFSAERPKGSFSTLEIQRTEQGDSAMYLCASTRRADEQFFGPGTRLTVL.

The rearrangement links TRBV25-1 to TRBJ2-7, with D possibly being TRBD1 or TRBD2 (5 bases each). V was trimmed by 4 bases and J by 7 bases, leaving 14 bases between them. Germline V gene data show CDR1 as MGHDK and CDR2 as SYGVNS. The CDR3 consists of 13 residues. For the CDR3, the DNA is TGTGCCAGCAGTGGTTCTCAGGGCGGGGAGCAGTACTTC. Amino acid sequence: CASSGSQGGEQYF.

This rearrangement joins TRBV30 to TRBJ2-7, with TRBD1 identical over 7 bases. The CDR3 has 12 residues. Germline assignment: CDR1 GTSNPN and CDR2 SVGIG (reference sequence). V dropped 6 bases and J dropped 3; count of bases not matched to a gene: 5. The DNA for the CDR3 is TGTGCCTGCCAGACAGGGAGCTACGAGCAGTACTTC. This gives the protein CACQTGSYEQYF.